This note documents a single TCR beta chain sequence. Its antigen is unidentified. The source of the sample is a study of post-analysis software for immune sequencing data. Overall study: Disease trajectories encompassed relapsing-remitting, secondary progressive and progressive-relapsing multiple sclerosis.

Whole-study findings and limits: Included in a set of roughly five TRBV segments more frequent in patients than controls were TRBV5-6, TRBV5-1 and TRBV20-1.

The CDR3 contains 14 residues. Trimming removed 7 bases at V and 4 bases at J, with 15 bases between. Germline CDR1 is SGHVS and CDR2 is FQNEAQ. Every TCR beta cDNA library bore unique molecular identifiers. MiXCR, run by TCRdb on the PCR reads, gives a single entry per CDR3 protein. The data show 700,000 to 900,000 distinct CDR3 sequences, around 46% seen once. This clonotype originated in a girl aged 10 to 17 with multiple sclerosis. J is TRBJ2-3 and V is TRBV7-8; D might be TRBD1 (6 bases). The sequenced sample was blood. For the CDR3, the DNA is TGTGCCAGCACCTACAGGGCGGCTGCAGATACGCAGTATTTT. It translates to CASTYRAAADTQYF.